These 19 T cell receptor beta chains originate from one sample sequenced in a study of blood T cell repertoires in COVID-19. Measured with immunoSEQ multiplex PCR; TCRdb has only the in-frame clones, and not every one. Of under 200,000 clones in the sample, around 67% were seen once. Sequenced sample: peripheral blood. These receptors came from a woman of 80 years or more with acute or convalescent COVID-19.

V is TRBV7-2 and J is TRBJ2-6, with D maybe TRBD1 (6 bases). The CDR3 spans 16 residues. Trimming cost V 1 base and J 2 bases, with 9 bases left between them. From germline, CDR1 is SGHTA and CDR2 FQGNSA. The CDR3 coding sequence is TGTGCCAGCAGCTTAGTATCAGGGGCTGGGGCCAACGTCCTGACTTTC. This encodes CASSLVSGAGANVLTF.

The V and J genes are TRBV6-6 and TRBJ2-5; 7 bases fit TRBD2. The V and J ends lost 2 bases and 1 base, in that order; junction bases with no gene match: 7. Germline V gene sequence: CDR1 MNHNY, CDR2 SVGAGI (reference sequence). This CDR3 has 16 residues. CDR3 residues: CASSYPIAGTQETQYF. CDR3 DNA sequence: TGTGCCAGCAGTTACCCGATAGCGGGTACCCAAGAGACCCAGTACTTC.

This chain connects TRBV28 to TRBJ1-2; D gene uncertain. Deletions cut 4 bases from V and 0 bases from J, with 12 bases between. CDR1 and CDR2 from the germline V gene are MDHEN and SYDVKM. This CDR3 spans 15 amino acids. The CDR3 nucleotides read TGTGCCAGCAGTTCCTCACAGATATCTAACTATGGCTACACCTTC. The encoded protein is CASSSSQISNYGYTF.

This clone was detected only once. The chain is built from TRBV7-2 and TRBJ1-4; D perhaps matches TRBD1 (5 bases). CDR1 and CDR2 (germline): SGHTA, FQGNSA. V lost 1 base and J 7 bases, leaving 13 bases between the germline ends. The CDR3 is 15 amino acids. CDR3 residues: CASSLGWGGGEKLFF. In DNA, the CDR3 is TGTGCCAGCAGCTTAGGTTGGGGGGGAGGTGAAAAACTGTTTTTT.

The rearrangement links TRBV7-6 to TRBJ2-7; D is possibly TRBD1 (5 bases). The CDR3 length is 17 residues. The germline V gene has CDR1 SGHVS and CDR2 FNYEAQ. V shed 5 bases and J shed 2 bases, with 22 bases lying between them. The CDR3 loop is CASSTLHWGARTYEQYF. CDR3 DNA: TGTGCCAGCAGCACCCTTCATTGGGGCGCACGCACCTACGAGCAGTACTTC.

This clone was seen only a few times. V and J are TRBV28 and TRBJ1-1; possibly TRBD1 for D (6 bases). The CDR3 has 12 amino acids. Between the trimmed V and J ends, which lost 5 bases and 5 bases, there was a span of 9 bases. In germline, CDR1 is MDHEN, CDR2 SYDVKM. CDR3 loop: CASSGDITEAFF. CDR3 coding DNA: TGTGCCAGCAGTGGGGACATAACTGAAGCTTTCTTT.

This chain uses TRBV7-2 with TRBJ2-3; the match to TRBD2 covers 10 bases. CDR1 and CDR2 from the germline V gene are SGHTA and FQGNSA. V lost 1 base, J lost 4 bases, and 5 bases stayed unmatched. CDR3 size: 16 residues. The DNA of the CDR3 is TGTGCCAGCAGCTTAGAGCGGGAGGGACGCGCAGATACGCAGTATTTT. Its protein product is CASSLEREGRADTQYF.

J is TRBJ2-3 and V is TRBV6-2 or TRBV6-3; 7 bases map to TRBD2. This CDR3 comprises 16 residues. Germline CDR1 reads MNHEY; CDR2 reads SVGEGT. J was trimmed by 5 bases and V by 0 bases; bases with no gene match: 8. DNA of the CDR3: TGTGCCAGCAGTTACTCGAAGGCGGGAGCGGAAGATACGCAGTATTTT. It yields the protein CASSYSKAGAEDTQYF.

The gene calls are TRBV5-1 and TRBJ2-3, with TRBD2 matching 12 bases. The CDR3 covers 16 residues. Germline trimming cut 4 bases from V and 5 bases from J; bases unmatched to any gene: 8. CDR1 and CDR2 (germline): SGHRS, YFSETQ. This chain's CDR3 is CASSPGLAGGVDTQYF. The DNA of the CDR3 is TGCGCCAGCAGCCCGGGCCTAGCGGGAGGGGTAGATACGCAGTATTTT.

The V and J genes are TRBV28 and TRBJ2-7, with 10 bases that match TRBD2. V was clipped by 7 bases and J by 5 bases; unmatched bases: 8. CDR1 and CDR2 (germline): MDHEN, SYDVKM. The CDR3 has 14 residues. The CDR3 is CASTPGTSVNEQYF. The CDR3 region has the DNA TGTGCCAGCACCCCCGGGACTAGCGTAAACGAGCAGTACTTC.

A few counts support this clone. V usage is TRBV6-5 and J usage is TRBJ2-1; TRBD2 might be the D (6 bases). The ends were cut back, 6 bases at V and 1 base at J, with 10 bases in the middle. This CDR3 is built from 14 residues. The V gene's germline CDR1 is MNHEY and CDR2 SVGAGI. CDR3 coding DNA: TGTGCCAGCAGGGACCGGGGGTCCTACAATGAGCAGTTCTTC. Amino acids: CASRDRGSYNEQFF.

The rearrangement joins TRBV27 to TRBJ1-6, with 9 bases fitting TRBD1. The CDR3 runs to 16 residues. J was trimmed by 6 bases and V by 2 bases; bases with no gene match: 5. Germline V gene sequence: CDR1 MNHEY, CDR2 SMNVEV (reference sequence). CDR3 coding DNA: TGTGCCAGCAGTTTAACACAGGGGGCCGGTAATTCACCCCTCCACTTT. Translating gives CASSLTQGAGNSPLHF.

This clone was recorded only once. The chain combines TRBV7-2 with TRBJ1-4; 7 bases map to TRBD1. Germline CDR1 reads SGHTA; CDR2 reads FQGNSA. Trimming removed 4 bases from V and 1 base from J; junction bases left unmatched: 6. The CDR3 is made up of 16 amino acids. CDR3 amino acids: CASSSQGIGTNEKLFF. In nucleotides, the CDR3 is TGTGCCAGCAGCTCACAGGGGATAGGAACTAATGAAAAACTGTTTTTT.

This rearrangement joins TRBV4-3 to TRBJ2-3; D is undetermined. Germline loops: CDR1 LGHNA, CDR2 YSLEER. The V and J ends lost 4 bases and 0 bases respectively, with 8 bases between them. CDR3 length: 14 residues. CDR3 coding DNA: TGCGCCAGCAGCCCAGACTCTAGCACAGATACGCAGTATTTT. The encoded protein is CASSPDSSTDTQYF.

This clone has a handful of counts. The V gene is TRBV5-4, the J gene TRBJ2-7; 8 bases map to TRBD2. J lost 6 bases, V lost 3 bases, and 17 bases had no gene match. The CDR3 length is 17 residues. Germline CDR1 is SGHNT and CDR2 is YYREEE (reference sequence). CDR3 sequence (DNA): TGTGCCAGCAGCTCGACCCCCGGGGGGGCGGGAAGAGGCGAGCAGTACTTC. Amino acid sequence: CASSSTPGGAGRGEQYF.

The genes are TRBV19 and TRBJ2-1; D not certain. CDR3 length: 14 amino acids. The germline V gene encodes CDR1 LNHDA and CDR2 SQIVND (reference sequence). V was clipped by 3 bases and J by 6 bases, with 12 bases between them. CDR3 in DNA: TGTGCCAGTAGTATCAAGGTGCGGAGCAATGAGCAGTTCTTC. Its translation is CASSIKVRSNEQFF.

This clone was observed a handful of times. The chain has TRBV5-1 and TRBJ1-1, with 7 positions matching TRBD1. There are 15 residues in the CDR3. Germline lookup yields CDR1 SGHRS and CDR2 YFSETQ. Trimming took 3 bases from V and 0 from J; bases not matched to a gene: 5. CDR3 sequence reads: CASSSRGQMNTEAFF. CDR3 sequence (DNA): TGCGCCAGCAGCTCCAGGGGACAGATGAACACTGAAGCTTTCTTT.

The V and J genes are TRBV18 and TRBJ2-3; 10 positions agree with TRBD2. Germline V gene sequence: CDR1 KGHSH, CDR2 LQKENI. The CDR3 extends over 16 amino acids. Trimming took 0 bases from V and 2 from J; bases not matched to a gene: 2. In nucleotides, the CDR3 is TGTGCCAGCTCACCACCCGGACTAGCGGTCACAGATACGCAGTATTTT. It specifies CASSPPGLAVTDTQYF.

This clone has only one observation. This chain uses TRBV27 with TRBJ1-5; 7 nucleotides agree with TRBD1. Germline CDR1 MNHEY, CDR2 SMNVEV (reference sequence). The V and J ends lost 5 bases and 7 bases, in that order; junction bases with no gene match: 11. The length of the CDR3 is 15 residues. The CDR3 reads CASSGSRGLGQPQHF. The CDR3 DNA reads as TGTGCCAGCAGTGGGTCGAGGGGGCTTGGACAGCCCCAGCATTTT.